A selection of T cell receptor beta chains follows, all from one sample in a study of T cell changes during pregnancy in multiple sclerosis. The table came from immunoSEQ multiplex PCR; TCRdb's copy has only in-frame clones and leaves some out. The sample has some 54,000 clones, approximately 94% seen once. The material was CD8+ T cells from peripheral blood mononuclear cells, obtained in the third trimester of pregnancy. Receptors originate from a female donor with multiple sclerosis, enrolled in a pregnancy study. Both conserved end residues are part of each CDR3. Fields, in order: clone size, V gene, J gene, D gene, CDR3 DNA, CDR3 protein. A D gene is named only where the DNA matches it firmly. Not all rows give a size; the values are once, few, many and, for expanded clones, a class.

NA,TRBV19,TRBJ2-7,TRBD1,TGTGCCAGTAGTGGAGTTGGACAGGTCACCTACGAGCAGTACTTC,CASSGVGQVTYEQYF
NA,TRBV28,TRBJ2-7,TRBD1,TGTGCCAGCAGAGACGGGGACAGGGGCCCATCGAGCTCCTACGAGCAGTACTTC,CASRDGDRGPSSSYEQYF
NA,TRBV9,TRBJ2-7,NA,TGTGCCAGCAGCGTAGGATCGAACAGGGAACACGAGCAGTACTTC,CASSVGSNREHEQYF
once,TRBV27,TRBJ2-5,TRBD2,TGTGCCAGCAGTTTGGTAGCGGGGTCGGCAGAGACCCAGTACTTC,CASSLVAGSAETQYF
NA,TRBV10-1,TRBJ1-4,TRBD1,TGCGCCAGCGCTCACAGGGGGCACGATGAAAAACTGTTTTTT,CASAHRGHDEKLFF
NA,TRBV7-6,TRBJ2-7,TRBD1,TGTGCCAGCAGTTCAGGGACAGGGCCCTACGAGCAGTACTTC,CASSSGTGPYEQYF
NA,TRBV12-5,TRBJ1-5,NA,TGTGCTAGTGGTTTGGAGGAGGGGACCCTCAATCAGCCCCAGCATTTT,CASGLEEGTLNQPQHF
NA,TRBV5-1,TRBJ2-7,NA,TGCGCCAGCAGCCCGGACAGTTCATACGAGCAGTACTTC,CASSPDSSYEQYF
few,TRBV5-4,TRBJ1-3,NA,TGTGCCAGCAGTTTGGGGGGGGTCCCTGGAAACACCATATATTTT,CASSLGGVPGNTIYF
NA,TRBV19,TRBJ2-1,TRBD2,TGTGCCAGTAGTATATCGTCTAGCGGGAGAGGCCTACATAATGAGCAGTTCTTC,CASSISSSGRGLHNEQFF
NA,TRBV4-1,TRBJ2-5,TRBD2,TGCGCCAGCAGCCAGCTAGCGGGAGCGGTAGAGACCCAGTACTTC,CASSQLAGAVETQYF
NA,TRBV5-6,TRBJ2-7,NA,TGTGCCAGCAGTTTACGGGGAACAGGGTTGGCTTACGAGCAGTACTTC,CASSLRGTGLAYEQYF
NA,TRBV11-2,TRBJ1-1,NA,TGTGCCAGCAGCTTACGGACTACTGAAGCTTTCTTT,CASSLRTTEAFF
NA,TRBV19,TRBJ2-3,TRBD2,TGTGCCAGTAGTAGGACTAGCGGGAGTCAGGATACGCAGTATTTT,CASSRTSGSQDTQYF
NA,TRBV27,TRBJ2-7,NA,TGTGCCAGCAGTTATGCTCAGAACTACGAGCAGTACTTC,CASSYAQNYEQYF
NA,TRBV6-4,TRBJ2-2,NA,TGTGCCAGCAGTAGGACAGCAAGCACCGGGGAGCTGTTTTTT,CASSRTASTGELFF
NA,TRBV5-5,TRBJ2-7,NA,TGTGCCAGCAGCTTGGCGGCGGGAACCTACGAGCAGTACTTC,CASSLAAGTYEQYF
NA,TRBV9,TRBJ2-1,NA,TGTGCCAGCAGCGTAGCAGGGGCCTCCTACAATGAGCAGTTCTTC,CASSVAGASYNEQFF
NA,TRBV27,TRBJ2-7,NA,TGTGCCAGCAGTTTAAATTTTCTTCTCTACGAGCAGTACTTC,CASSLNFLLYEQYF
NA,TRBV5-4,TRBJ1-2,TRBD1,TGTGCCAGCAGCTTGGGGGCAGGGGGGAACTATGGCTACACCTTC,CASSLGAGGNYGYTF
NA,TRBV5-6,TRBJ1-3,NA,TGTGCCAGCAGCTTGGTCAGGCCTGGAAACACCATATATTTT,CASSLVRPGNTIYF
NA,TRBV10-3,TRBJ2-7,TRBD2,TGTGCCATCAACCCCGGGGGGGGGCCCTCCTACGAGCAGTACTTC,CAINPGGGPSYEQYF
NA,TRBV9,TRBJ1-1,NA,TGTGCCAGCAGCGGCTTTGACAGAGCTGAAGCTTTCTTT,CASSGFDRAEAFF
NA,TRBV4-3,TRBJ2-7,TRBD1,TGCGCCAGCAGCCAAGACCCAGGCAGGGGGCCGGACGAGCAGTACTTC,CASSQDPGRGPDEQYF
once,TRBV7-9,TRBJ1-2,TRBD1,TGTGCCAGCAGCGTCGGGACAGGGACTAACTATGGCTACACCTTC,CASSVGTGTNYGYTF
NA,TRBV6-1,TRBJ2-5,TRBD1,TGTGCCAGCAGTGAAGGGACAGGTGATGGGGAGACCCAGTACTTC,CASSEGTGDGETQYF
NA,TRBV6-1,TRBJ1-5,NA,TGTGCCAGCAGTGAAGGGACAATCTATAGCAATCAGCCCCAGCATTTT,CASSEGTIYSNQPQHF
NA,TRBV7-9,TRBJ1-1,TRBD1,TGTGCCAGCAGCTGGGGACAGGGCGACACTGAAGCTTTCTTT,CASSWGQGDTEAFF
NA,TRBV7-2,TRBJ2-7,TRBD2,TGTGCCAGCAGTCCCCCGGGGGGTACCTACGAGCAGTACTTC,CASSPPGGTYEQYF
NA,TRBV4-1,TRBJ1-5,NA,TGCGCCAGCAGCCAAGGCTCCGGAATCCAGGGTTACCAGCCCCAGCATTTT,CASSQGSGIQGYQPQHF
NA,TRBV19,TRBJ1-1,TRBD1,TGTGCCAGTAGTAACGACAGGGGATCCTACGGTTACACTGAAGCTTTCTTT,CASSNDRGSYGYTEAFF
NA,TRBV7-9,TRBJ1-2,NA,TGTGCCAGCAGCTCCTTTTCAGGGATAACCGACTATGGCTACACCTTC,CASSSFSGITDYGYTF
NA,TRBV4-1,TRBJ1-1,NA,TGCGCCAGCAGCTACCGACAGGCGAATGAAGCTTTCTTT,CASSYRQANEAFF
NA,TRBV28,TRBJ2-7,TRBD2,TGTGCCAGCAAAAGCGGGAGCTGGCTCGAGCAGTACTTC,CASKSGSWLEQYF
NA,TRBV5-5,TRBJ2-1,NA,TGTGCCAGCGGGGGACTCGGGCCCAGCGTCGAGCAGTTCTTC,CASGGLGPSVEQFF
NA,TRBV2,TRBJ2-7,NA,TGTGCCAGCAGTGACGGGGGAACCTCCTACGAGCAGTACTTC,CASSDGGTSYEQYF
NA,TRBV5-4,TRBJ1-1,NA,TGTGCCAGCAGCCCCAACACGAACACTGAAGCTTTCTTT,CASSPNTNTEAFF
NA,TRBV9,TRBJ2-3,NA,TGTGCCAGCAGCGTAGCGGGAGGGGGCGCAGATACGCAGTATTTT,CASSVAGGGADTQYF
NA,TRBV13,TRBJ1-1,NA,TGTGCCAGCAGCTATCCGGGAAACACTGAAGCTTTCTTT,CASSYPGNTEAFF
NA,TRBV28,TRBJ2-1,TRBD2,TGTGCCAGCAGTTCCAGCGGGATCAATGAGCAGTTCTTC,CASSSSGINEQFF
NA,TRBV7-9,TRBJ2-1,TRBD2,TGTGCCAGCCATCGGACAGGGACTAGCGCTTTGGATGAGCAGTTCTTC,CASHRTGTSALDEQFF
NA,TRBV13,TRBJ2-1,NA,TGTGCCAGCAGCTTAGGCCGGGGAGGGGGGGCAAACAATGAGCAGTTCTTC,CASSLGRGGGANNEQFF
NA,TRBV6-4,TRBJ2-1,NA,TGTGCCAGCACCGCGAGCGTGGGCTCCTACAATGAGCAGTTCTTC,CASTASVGSYNEQFF
NA,TRBV5-5,TRBJ2-7,TRBD1,TGTGCCAGCAGCGGACAGGAGATGGGATTGGAGTCCTACGAGCAGTACTTC,CASSGQEMGLESYEQYF
NA,TRBV7-3,TRBJ2-2,NA,TGTGCCAGCAGCTTAGGGCAGGGGAGATACACCGGGGAGCTGTTTTTT,CASSLGQGRYTGELFF
NA,TRBV11-2,TRBJ2-2,TRBD1,TGTGCCAGCAGCCTGGGACAGGGGAACACCGGGGAGCTGTTTTTT,CASSLGQGNTGELFF
once,TRBV5-1,TRBJ2-7,NA,TGCGCCAGCAGCTTGGGGGGCACTAGCAGCTACGAGCAGTACTTC,CASSLGGTSSYEQYF
NA,TRBV13,TRBJ1-2,TRBD1,TGTGCCAGCGACCGGAGAACAGGGGACAGGGGGGGTGGCTACACCTTC,CASDRRTGDRGGGYTF
NA,TRBV10-3,TRBJ2-3,TRBD1,TGTGCCATCAGTGAAGTAAGGGACAGGGGCTGGGCAGATACGCAGTATTTT,CAISEVRDRGWADTQYF
NA,TRBV27,TRBJ2-3,TRBD1,TGTGCCAGCAGGGGCCTTGGGACAGGGAGAGATACGCAGTATTTT,CASRGLGTGRDTQYF
NA,TRBV5-5,TRBJ1-2,TRBD1,TGTGCCAGCAGCCTTATTCTGACAGGGGTCTATGGCTACACCTTC,CASSLILTGVYGYTF
NA,TRBV19,TRBJ2-1,TRBD2,TGTGCCAGTAGTACTGGGACTAGCGGCTACAATGAGCAGTTCTTC,CASSTGTSGYNEQFF
NA,TRBV10-3,TRBJ2-3,NA,TGTGCCATCAGTGATGCGTCGGTTACTAACACAGATACGCAGTATTTT,CAISDASVTNTDTQYF
NA,TRBV25-1,TRBJ1-2,NA,TGTGCCAGCAGTGGGGGGGGCTCCTCGACAGCTAACTATGGCTACACCTTC,CASSGGGSSTANYGYTF
few,TRBV10-1,TRBJ2-2,NA,TGCGCCAGCAGCGGACAAACCGGGGAGCTGTTTTTT,CASSGQTGELFF